The 5 T cell receptor beta chains reported below all come from one sample, sequenced in a study of shared clonotypes between healthy human individuals. Profiled with immunoSEQ multiplex PCR; TCRdb holds only in-frame clones, not every one. The sample records millions of clones, roughly 94% being singletons. The sequenced material came from naive CD4+ T cells sorted from blood. Subset of the sample: CD45RA+ positively selected. Receptors were obtained from a man aged 18 to 30 in good health.

This chain links TRBV29-1 with TRBJ2-2; 7 nucleotides line up with TRBD1. Per germline, CDR1 SQVTM and CDR2 ANQGSEA. Trimming removed 4 bases from V and 0 bases from J; junction bases left unmatched: 2. There are 14 residues in the CDR3. The CDR3 coding sequence is TGCAGCGTTGGGACAGGAGCGAACACCGGGGAGCTGTTTTTT. Translated, it gives CSVGTGANTGELFF.

The CDR3 coding sequence is TGTGCCAGCAGCCGGGACAGACACACTGAAGCTTTCTTT. Its translation: CASSRDRHTEAFF. The rearrangement links TRBV5-5 to TRBJ1-1; TRBD1 matches 7 bases. Germline V lookup: CDR1 SGHKS, CDR2 YYEKEE (reference sequence). Trimming cost V 4 bases and J 3 bases; bases outside gene matches: 3. The CDR3 is made up of 13 amino acids.

CDR3 nucleotide sequence: TGTGCCATCAGTGAGACTGTCACAGATACGCAGTATTTT. Translation: CAISETVTDTQYF. V is TRBV10-3 and J is TRBJ2-3; D gene ambiguous. V was shortened by 2 bases and J by 2 bases, with 5 bases between the two germline ends. The CDR3 runs to 13 residues. CDR1 and CDR2 from the germline V gene are ENHRY and SYGVKD.

Comment on this clone: Additional DNA sequences in this sample encode the identical CDR3. The chain joins TRBV6-1 to TRBJ2-7; D unclear. This CDR3 has 14 amino acids. The germline gives CDR1 MNHNS, CDR2 SASEGT. V was clipped by 0 bases and J by 0 bases, with 6 bases between them. The CDR3, as DNA: TGTGCCAGCAGTGAAGCCGGCCTCTCCTACGAGCAGTACTTC. Amino acids: CASSEAGLSYEQYF.

The chain recombines TRBV4-1 with TRBJ2-7, with 11 bases lining up with TRBD2. The V gene's germline CDR1 is MGHRA and CDR2 YSYEKL. There are 12 residues in the CDR3. J was trimmed by 9 bases and V by 3 bases; bases with no gene match: 1. The CDR3 DNA reads as TGCGCCAGCAGCCAGACTAGCGGGACGCAGTACTTC. Its translation: CASSQTSGTQYF.